This paragraph reports one T cell receptor beta chain. Its specificity is unknown. The CDR3 has 15 residues. With 4 bases clipped from V and 7 bases from J, the junction kept 8 bases outside the gene matches. Germline loops: CDR1 SGHRS, CDR2 YFSETQ. The sample belongs to a study of cytomegalovirus exposure and HLA in healthy donors. Findings and caveats of the study: Across donors, presence/absence analyses took sequencing depth to be roughly uniform.

PCR employed 60 Vbeta and 13 Jbeta primers. Sequencing was performed with immunoSEQ multiplex PCR; in TCRdb, only in-frame clones are kept and a portion is missing. The profile shows 100,000 to 150,000 clones, 74% of them singletons. Material: PBMCs. The sequence was collected from a man aged 40-49 years in good health and CMV-seropositive. The chain links TRBV5-1 to TRBJ2-2; 9 positions agree with TRBD2. The CDR3 loop reads CASSVRGGQGGELFF. The CDR3 DNA is TGCGCCAGCAGCGTGCGGGGGGGCCAAGGCGGGGAGCTGTTTTTT.